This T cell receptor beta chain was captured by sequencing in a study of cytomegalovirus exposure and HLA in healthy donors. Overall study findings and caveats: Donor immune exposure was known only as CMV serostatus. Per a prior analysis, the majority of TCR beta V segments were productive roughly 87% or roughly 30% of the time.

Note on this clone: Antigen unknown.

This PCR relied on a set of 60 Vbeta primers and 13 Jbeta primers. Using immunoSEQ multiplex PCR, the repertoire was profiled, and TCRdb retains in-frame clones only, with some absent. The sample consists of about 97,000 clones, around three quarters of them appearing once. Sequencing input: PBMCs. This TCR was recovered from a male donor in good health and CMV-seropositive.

The CDR3 protein is CASSLGSGNYGYTF. The CDR3, as DNA: TGTGCCAGCAGCTTAGGGTCAGGGAACTATGGCTACACCTTC. This chain uses TRBV7-9 with TRBJ1-2, with a possible D match to TRBD1 (5 bases). Germline V gene lookup returns CDR1 SEHNR and CDR2 FQNEAQ (reference sequence). Trimming stripped 1 base from V and 2 bases from J, with 8 bases between. This CDR3 has 14 residues.